Below, 8 T cell receptor beta chains from the same sample are listed, as sequenced in a study of blood T cell repertoires in COVID-19. Assay: immunoSEQ multiplex PCR; the TCRdb copy retains only in-frame clones and omits some. Among roughly 220,000 clones, around nine tenths were seen once, and the ten largest hold 3% to 3.5%. Sequenced sample: peripheral blood. The source is a man in his 60s with acute or convalescent COVID-19.

This rearrangement joins TRBV19 to TRBJ2-3, with 9 bases aligning to TRBD1. This CDR3 contains 16 residues. Germline V CDR1 and CDR2: LNHDA, SQIVND (reference sequence). Trimming at V came to 5 bases and at J to 0 bases, leaving 6 bases not matched to a gene. The CDR3 reads CASSFGTGTSTDTQYF. The CDR3 DNA reads as TGTGCCAGTAGTTTTGGGACAGGGACTAGCACAGATACGCAGTATTTT.

CDR3 loop: CASSLGGTGVDIQYF. The CDR3 DNA reads as TGTGCCAGCAGCTTGGGGGGGACAGGGGTGGACATTCAGTACTTC. This rearrangement joins TRBV5-4 to TRBJ2-4, with 10 nucleotides matching TRBD1. Germline loops: CDR1 SGHNT, CDR2 YYREEE (reference sequence). The CDR3 length is 15 residues. V shed 0 bases and J 8 bases; nucleotides not matched to a gene: 5.

The DNA for the CDR3 is TGTGCCAGCAGCCACAGGGGGCGGGACACCGGGGAGCTGTTTTTT. It codes for CASSHRGRDTGELFF. V and J are TRBV6-4 and TRBJ2-2; 9 bases agree with TRBD1. Trimming at V came to 6 bases and at J to 3 bases, leaving 5 bases not matched to a gene. The CDR3 is 15 amino acids. The germline V gene encodes CDR1 MRHNA and CDR2 SNTAGT.

The chain uses TRBV3-1 (or the pseudogene TRBV3-2) and TRBJ2-5; TRBD2 agrees at 8 bases. J was trimmed by 5 bases and V by 5 bases; bases with no gene match: 13. This CDR3 has 16 amino acids. CDR1 and CDR2 (germline): LGHDT, YNNKEL (reference sequence). CDR3 DNA sequence: TGTGCCAGCAGCGAAGGGGCGGGGGGCCTCTCCGAGACCCAGTACTTC. Translating it yields CASSEGAGGLSETQYF.

CDR3 DNA: TGTGCCAGCAGCCAAGGCTTCCCGGACAGGGGTTTAGTTGGGACTAATGAAAAACTGTTTTTT. Protein: CASSQGFPDRGLVGTNEKLFF. This chain joins TRBV3-1 (or the pseudogene TRBV3-2) and TRBJ1-4; 9 bases match TRBD1. The CDR3 covers 21 residues. Unmatched junction bases numbered 17, after V lost 1 base and J lost 2 bases. CDR1 and CDR2 (germline): LGHDT, YNNKEL (reference sequence).

The V and J genes are TRBV2 and TRBJ1-1; no definite D call. The CDR3 covers 13 residues. Trimming pared 4 bases from V and 2 bases from J, leaving 8 bases between. Per germline, CDR1 SNHLY and CDR2 FYNNEI. The DNA for the CDR3 is TGTGCCAGCAGTGGGGGAGGAAACACTGAAGCTTTCTTT. Protein: CASSGGGNTEAFF.

The rearrangement links TRBV5-6 to TRBJ2-3, with TRBD2 matching 9 bases. The CDR3 runs 16 residues. CDR1 and CDR2 from the germline V gene are SGHDT and YYEEEE. Trimming cost V 4 bases and J 4 bases; bases outside gene matches: 10. The CDR3 region is CASSGSLAGAADTQYF. In DNA form, the CDR3 reads TGTGCCAGCAGCGGGTCCTTAGCGGGGGCGGCAGATACGCAGTATTTT.

The chain is built from TRBV9 and TRBJ2-3; D is perhaps TRBD2 (5 bases). This CDR3 region has 16 residues. V lost 2 bases and J lost 6, with 19 bases in between. Germline V CDR1 and CDR2: SGDLS, YYNGEE. CDR3 sequence: CASSVTDSARRDTQYF. The CDR3 DNA follows: TGTGCCAGCAGCGTGACGGATAGCGCGAGGAGGGATACGCAGTATTTT.